The next 21 T cell receptor beta chains were all read from a single sample in a study of shared clonotypes between healthy human individuals. Method: immunoSEQ multiplex PCR; TCRdb's copy keeps in-frame clones and lacks some. The sample lists 980,000 or so clones, about 80% occurring once. Sequenced sample: memory CD4+ T cells sorted from blood. Specified subset: CD45RA-negative fraction. Receptors were obtained from a man younger than 30 in good health.

This chain links TRBV27 with TRBJ2-2; 7 bases line up with TRBD1. The CDR3 has 15 residues. V was clipped by 6 bases and J by 1 base; unmatched bases: 5. CDR1 MNHEY and CDR2 SMNVEV come from the germline V gene (reference sequence). The CDR3 spells CASRLTGRNTGELFF. CDR3 nucleotide sequence: TGTGCCAGCAGACTGACAGGGAGGAACACCGGGGAGCTGTTTTTT.

For this clone: This same CDR3 is encoded by further DNA sequences in the sample. The chain links TRBV30 to TRBJ1-1, with a tentative D call TRBD1 (5 bases). Trimming took off 4 bases at V and 0 bases at J, with 9 bases between the two ends. The germline gives CDR1 GTSNPN, CDR2 SVGIG (reference sequence). The CDR3 extends over 13 amino acids. The CDR3 DNA follows: TGTGCCTGGAATACAGGAATGAACACTGAAGCTTTCTTT. Amino acids: CAWNTGMNTEAFF.

The rearrangement joins TRBV5-4 to TRBJ2-3; 11 bases map to TRBD2. The CDR3 contains 14 residues. Germline V gives CDR1 SGHNT, CDR2 YYREEE (reference sequence). V lost 4 bases and J lost 14; bases outside the gene matches: 12. The CDR3, as DNA: TGTGCCAGCAGCGCCGGGACTAGCGGTGGCCCGGGGTATTTT. Translating it yields CASSAGTSGGPGYF.

This clone turned up a few times. The gene calls are TRBV7-2 and TRBJ1-1; perhaps TRBD1 as D (6 bases). V was clipped by 1 base and J by 8 bases, with 17 bases between them. The CDR3 has 15 amino acids. Germline V gene sequence: CDR1 SGHTA, CDR2 FQGNSA. The CDR3 loop is CASSLVEGVGAEAFF. CDR3 nucleotides: TGTGCCAGCAGCTTAGTGGAGGGGGTAGGGGCAGAAGCTTTCTTT.

This sequence joins TRBV19 and TRBJ2-5, with unresolved D. Germline V lookup: CDR1 LNHDA, CDR2 SQIVND (reference sequence). CDR3 size: 14 residues. Trimming removed 4 bases from V and 5 bases from J, with 14 bases in between. For the CDR3, the DNA is TGTGCCAGTAGTAGGAGAGCGAAAATCGAGACCCAGTACTTC. Encoded protein: CASSRRAKIETQYF. Full variable domain (outside the CDR3, taken from reference TRBV19 and TRBJ2-5): DGGITQSPKYLFRKEGQNVTLSCEQNLNHDAMYWYRQDPGQGLRLIYYSQIVNDFQKGDIAEGYSVSREKKESFPLTVTSAQKNPTAFYLCASSRRAKIETQYFGPGTRLLVL.

This clone has more than one count but fewer than ten. This CDR3 reads CASSLGLAVETQYF. CDR3 nucleotides: TGCGCCAGCAGCTTGGGCCTAGCTGTGGAGACCCAGTACTTC. The chain recombines TRBV5-1 with TRBJ2-5; the D gene is possibly TRBD2 (5 bases). V dropped 0 bases and J dropped 5 bases, with 11 bases sitting between them. The CDR3 runs to 14 residues. Germline V CDR1 and CDR2: SGHRS, YFSETQ.

This chain connects TRBV10-3 to TRBJ1-3, with TRBD1 matching 7 bases. V shed 3 bases and J 1 base; nucleotides not matched to a gene: 3. CDR3 length equals 15 residues. The germline gives CDR1 ENHRY, CDR2 SYGVKD. The CDR3 coding sequence is TGTGCCATCAGTGACGGGACAGCGTCTGGAAACACCATATATTTT. Its translation: CAISDGTASGNTIYF.

Written as DNA, the CDR3 is TGTGCCAGCAGTTTATCTGCAGGGGCACGTAACTATGGCTACACCTTC. Protein: CASSLSAGARNYGYTF. This chain joins TRBV28 and TRBJ1-2; D perhaps matches TRBD1 (6 bases). Germline lookup yields CDR1 MDHEN and CDR2 SYDVKM. V lost 1 base, J lost 1 base, and 13 bases lay in between. The CDR3 has 16 amino acids.

This clone appeared a single time. The rearrangement links TRBV5-1 to TRBJ1-1; TRBD1 might be the D (5 bases). Germline CDR1 SGHRS, CDR2 YFSETQ. The V end was cut by 4 bases, the J end by 1 base, with 11 bases between. The CDR3 covers 14 residues. CDR3 amino acids: CASSHPDKNTEAFF. The CDR3 coding sequence is TGCGCCAGCAGCCACCCGGACAAGAACACTGAAGCTTTCTTT.

DNA of the CDR3: TGTGCCAGCAGCTTATTTGGACCGCCCGTGGGGTACGAGCAGTACTTC. It yields the protein CASSLFGPPVGYEQYF. J is TRBJ2-7 and V is TRBV7-2; no firm D call. Trimming stripped 2 bases from V and 4 bases from J, with 18 bases between. CDR3 length: 16 residues. The germline V gene encodes CDR1 SGHTA and CDR2 FQGNSA.

Remarks on this clone: This sample includes further DNA sequences coding for the same CDR3. J is TRBJ2-5 and V is TRBV18, with 14 bases identical to TRBD2. The V gene's germline CDR1 is KGHSH and CDR2 LQKENI. CDR3 length equals 18 residues. The V segment lost 4 bases and the J segment 2 bases; nucleotides outside the gene matches: 9. CDR3 amino acids: CASSLGLAGGPGQETQYF. The CDR3 coding sequence is TGTGCCAGCTCACTCGGACTAGCGGGAGGCCCCGGTCAAGAGACCCAGTACTTC.

This clone was detected only once. This chain uses TRBV4-1 with TRBJ1-5, with D possibly TRBD1 on 5 matching bases. The V and J ends lost 2 bases and 4 bases respectively, with 9 bases between them. This CDR3 region has 14 residues. The V gene's germline CDR1 is MGHRA and CDR2 YSYEKL. The CDR3 DNA sequence: TGCGCCAGCAGCCAAACTCAGGGAAATCAGCCCCAGCATTTT. Translated: CASSQTQGNQPQHF.

The chain couples TRBV5-1 to TRBJ2-7; D tentatively fits TRBD1 or TRBD2 (5 bases each). The V gene lost 4 bases and the J gene lost 5 bases, with 19 bases spanning the gap. From germline, CDR1 is SGHRS and CDR2 YFSETQ. The CDR3 spans 15 residues. The CDR3 DNA sequence: TGCGCCAGCAGCCAAGGTGGGGCGGGTCGAAACGAGCAGTACTTC. Amino acids: CASSQGGAGRNEQYF.

V and J are TRBV28 and TRBJ2-7; TRBD1 matches at 10 bases. This CDR3 is built from 14 residues. V gave up 5 bases and J gave up 3 bases; unmatched junction bases: 4. Germline V CDR1 and CDR2: MDHEN, SYDVKM. The CDR3 here is CASSTTGGIYEQYF. The DNA of the CDR3 is TGTGCCAGCAGTACGACAGGGGGCATCTACGAGCAGTACTTC. Full variable domain (missing parts from reference TRBV28 and TRBJ2-7): DVKVTQSSRYLVKRTGEKVFLECVQDMDHENMFWYRQDPGLGLRLIYFSYDVKMKEKGDIPEGYSVSREKKERFSLILESASTNQTSMYLCASSTTGGIYEQYFGPGTRLTVT.

This clone was observed at least ten times. This rearrangement joins TRBV6-1 to TRBJ2-3; 12 positions match TRBD2. The CDR3 contains 16 residues. Trimming at V came to 4 bases and at J to 0 bases, leaving 2 bases not matched to a gene. Germline-derived CDR1 and CDR2 are MNHNS and SASEGT. The CDR3 is CASSASGRASTDTQYF. The DNA of the CDR3 is TGTGCCAGCAGTGCTAGCGGGAGGGCTAGCACAGATACGCAGTATTTT.

V is TRBV6-4 and J is TRBJ2-7; D assignment may be TRBD1 or TRBD2 (7 bases each). Germline V gene lookup returns CDR1 MRHNA and CDR2 SNTAGT. The CDR3 is 14 amino acids. The ends were cut back, 8 bases at V and 4 bases at J, with 18 bases in the middle. CDR3 in DNA: TGTGCCAGCTCTGGGAGGGGGCTTTCGTACGAGCAGTACTTC. It yields the protein CASSGRGLSYEQYF.

This rearrangement joins TRBV10-3 to TRBJ2-3; 10 bases match TRBD2. The ends lost 4 bases at V and 0 bases at J; junction bases unmatched: 4. CDR1 and CDR2 from the germline V gene are ENHRY and SYGVKD. The CDR3 runs 16 residues. The DNA of the CDR3 is TGTGCCATCAGTGCGACTAGCGGGCCAAGCACAGATACGCAGTATTTT. This translates into CAISATSGPSTDTQYF.

The chain is built from TRBV5-1 and TRBJ1-2; D not resolved. V lost 0 bases to trimming and J lost 5 bases, with 14 bases between them. CDR1 is SGHRS, CDR2 YFSETQ, per germline. The CDR3 contains 15 residues. The CDR3 is CASSLDGVGSYGYTF. The DNA for the CDR3 is TGCGCCAGCAGCTTGGATGGGGTTGGATCATATGGCTACACCTTC.

This chain uses TRBV9 with TRBJ1-5; D remains unclear. The CDR3 runs to 18 residues. The germline V and J ends were trimmed by 0 bases and 4 bases, with 20 bases remaining between them. Per the germline V gene, CDR1 is SGDLS and CDR2 is YYNGEE. CDR3 loop: CASSVASGRAPKNQPQHF. As DNA, the CDR3 is TGTGCCAGCAGCGTAGCTTCCGGAAGGGCCCCTAAAAATCAGCCCCAGCATTTT. The complete variable domain, with remaining parts taken from reference TRBV9 and TRBJ1-5, reads DSGVTQTPKHLITATGQRVTLRCSPRSGDLSVYWYQQSLDQGLQFLIQYYNGEERAKGNILERFSAQQFPDLHSELNLSSLELGDSALYFCASSVASGRAPKNQPQHFGDGTRLSIL.

This rearrangement joins TRBV7-9 to TRBJ2-1, with D unclear. Trimming removed 1 base at V and 6 bases at J, with 10 bases between. The germline V gene encodes CDR1 SEHNR and CDR2 FQNEAQ (reference sequence). The CDR3 runs to 14 residues. The CDR3 sequence is CASSLEVAVNEQFF. DNA for the CDR3: TGTGCCAGCAGCTTAGAGGTAGCTGTCAATGAGCAGTTCTTC.

This clone was counted between two and nine times. The chain carries TRBV7-2 and TRBJ2-7; D tentatively reads TRBD1 or TRBD2 (5 bases each). This CDR3 comprises 15 residues. The V end lost 1 base, the J end lost 5 bases, and 15 bases lay between the germline ends. The germline CDR1 and CDR2 sequences are SGHTA and FQGNSA. The CDR3 is CASSLVPGTGNEQYF. The CDR3 bases are TGTGCCAGCAGCTTAGTTCCGGGGACGGGGAACGAGCAGTACTTC.